The rows below give T cell receptor beta chains drawn from one sample of a study of blood T cells in healthy people across ages. TCRdb processed the 5' RACE reads anew with MiXCR; each CDR3 protein has one entry. This table holds 800,000 or so distinct CDR3 sequences, about half found once. Specimen: blood. The receptors were sampled from a man older than 75 in good health. CDR3s include the opening cysteine and the closing phenylalanine or tryptophan. The D gene is left open where the match is weak. Expanded clones get a size class; other rows say once, few or many, or leave the size out.

TRBD2,NA,15,TRBJ2-3,TRBV12-3/TRBV12-4,TGTGCCAGCAGTTTGATGGGACTAGAAGCAGATACGCAGTATTTT,CASSLMGLEADTQYF
TRBD1,NA,14,TRBJ1-6,TRBV11-3,TGTGCCAGCAGCGTCCGACAGGGAAACTCACCCCTCCACTTT,CASSVRQGNSPLHF
NA,NA,11,TRBJ1-4,TRBV6-1,TGTGCCAGCGGTGCCGTCCAACGGCTGTTTTTT,CASGAVQRLFF
NA,once,13,TRBJ1-5,TRBV15,TGTGCCACCAGCAGGGATCCGGGGGAGCCCCAGCATTTT,CATSRDPGEPQHF
NA,NA,14,TRBJ2-3,TRBV12-3/TRBV12-4,TGTGCCAGCAGTTTAGTACAGGGCGGAGATACGCAGTATTTT,CASSLVQGGDTQYF
TRBD2,few,14,TRBJ2-7,TRBV10-1,TGCGCCAGCAGCCCTAGCGGGTCGGGGTACGAGCAGTACTTC,CASSPSGSGYEQYF
NA,NA,12,TRBJ2-4,TRBV29-1,TGCAGCGTGGCCGGGGCGGAAAACATTCAGTACTTC,CSVAGAENIQYF
TRBD1,NA,17,TRBJ2-1,TRBV14,TGTGCCAGCAGCCAAGGCTTCGGACAGGGGTCCTACAATGAGCAGTTCTTC,CASSQGFGQGSYNEQFF
NA,few,14,TRBJ2-7,TRBV7-2,TGTGCCAGCAGTTCCCAAAGTCTTTTGGGCGAGCAGTACTTC,CASSSQSLLGEQYF
TRBD1,few,19,TRBJ2-4,TRBV13,TGTGCCAGCAGCTTATCGACAGGGGTCCTCCTGCTAGCCAAAAACATTCAGTACTTC,CASSLSTGVLLLAKNIQYF
TRBD2,NA,14,TRBJ2-3,TRBV29-1,TGCAGCGTCGGGGGGGGTAGAGAGGTGGATACGCAGTATTTT,CSVGGGREVDTQYF
NA,NA,15,TRBJ2-7,TRBV6-2/TRBV6-3,TGTGCCAGCAGGTCAACAGGGTCCAGCTCCTACGAGCAGTACTTC,CASRSTGSSSYEQYF
NA,NA,13,TRBJ2-7,TRBV4-1,TGCGCCAGCAGCCTCCAGGAGACCTACGAGCAGTACTTC,CASSLQETYEQYF
NA,NA,13,TRBJ2-4,TRBV20-1,TGCAGTGCTTACAGTCTAGCCAAAAACATTCAGTACTTC,CSAYSLAKNIQYF
NA,NA,14,TRBJ1-5,TRBV28,TGTGCCAGCAAAGGGGAAACTAGCAATCAGCCCCAGCATTTT,CASKGETSNQPQHF
NA,NA,15,TRBJ2-7,TRBV20-1,TGCAGTGCTAGAGACGCTCCAGCGGGCGGGTACGAGCAGTACTTC,CSARDAPAGGYEQYF
TRBD2,NA,16,TRBJ2-5,TRBV20-1,TGCAGTGCTAGGCCCCGACTAGCGGGAGTCAAAGAGACCCAGTACTTC,CSARPRLAGVKETQYF
NA,many,15,TRBJ2-3,TRBV7-2,TGTGCCAGCAGCTTACAAGGGATCAAGGCAGATACGCAGTATTTT,CASSLQGIKADTQYF
NA,NA,14,TRBJ1-1,TRBV3-1,TGTGCCAGCAGCCAAGGAGACACCTACACTGAAGCTTTCTTT,CASSQGDTYTEAFF
NA,NA,15,TRBJ2-5,TRBV5-1,TGCGCCAGCAGCTTGGCCAGGGGGGACCAAGAGACCCTGTACTTC,CASSLARGDQETLYF
TRBD2,few,15,TRBJ2-1,TRBV5-4,TGTGCCAGCAGCTTGGTCGTGGGACTAGCCAATGAGCAGTTCTTC,CASSLVVGLANEQFF
TRBD2,NA,14,TRBJ2-7,TRBV4-2,TGTGCCCGCAGCCAAATAAGCGGGGATTACGAGCAGTACTTC,CARSQISGDYEQYF
TRBD2,few,13,TRBJ2-5,TRBV27,TGTGCCAGCAGTTCGGCTAGCGGGATAGAGCAGTACTTC,CASSSASGIEQYF
NA,few,14,TRBJ1-1,TRBV2,TGTGCCAGCAGTGGTACCCGGGGGGCCACTGAAGCTTTCTTT,CASSGTRGATEAFF
NA,NA,18,TRBJ1-2,TRBV7-9,TGTGCCAGCAGCTTGAGACCATTATTTGATGGGTATTTCGGTGGCTACACCTTC,CASSLRPLFDGYFGGYTF
TRBD2,few,14,TRBJ2-7,TRBV27,TGTGCCAGCAGTGTTGCTAGCGGTGACAATGAGCAGTACTTC,CASSVASGDNEQYF
NA,NA,15,TRBJ2-1,TRBV11-3,TGTGCCAGCAGCTTAACAGGGATCTCCTACAATGAGCAGTTCTTC,CASSLTGISYNEQFF
NA,NA,14,TRBJ2-1,TRBV20-1,TGCAGTGCCCAGAGGGGGGGGGAGCATCATGAGCAGTTCTTC,CSAQRGGEHHEQFF
NA,NA,16,TRBJ2-1,TRBV7-3,TGTGCCAGCAGCACCCAACTAGGAATCAATTACAATGAGCAGTTCTTC,CASSTQLGINYNEQFF
TRBD2,once,16,TRBJ2-3,TRBV11-2,TGTGCCAGCAGCCCAAAAGCGGGGGAAAACACAGATACGCAGTATTTT,CASSPKAGENTDTQYF
NA,NA,13,TRBJ2-1,TRBV7-2,TGTGCCAGCAGCATACTGAAGGCCAATGAGCAGTTCTTC,CASSILKANEQFF
TRBD2,many,14,TRBJ2-3,TRBV7-3,TGTGCCAGCTCCCGGGGGGGAGGAGTTGATACGCAGTATTTT,CASSRGGGVDTQYF
NA,few,17,TRBJ2-7,TRBV5-1,TGCGCCAGCAGCTTGGAGGGATTGGGAACTAGCTCCTACGAGCAGTACTTC,CASSLEGLGTSSYEQYF
NA,NA,14,TRBJ2-5,TRBV10-3,TGTGCCATCAGTGAGTCAGGGGCGGATAATGAGCAGTACTTC,CAISESGADNEQYF
NA,NA,14,TRBJ2-6,TRBV6-2/TRBV6-3,TGTGCCAGCAGTCGCCCCTCTGGGGCCAACGTCCTGACTTTC,CASSRPSGANVLTF
TRBD2,NA,17,TRBJ2-3,TRBV24-1,TGTGCCACCAGTGACAGACTAGCGGGAGCTAGCACAGATACGCAGTATTTT,CATSDRLAGASTDTQYF
NA,NA,14,TRBJ2-7,TRBV27,TGTGCCAGCAGTGGAGACACACTTGGCTACGAGCAGTACTTC,CASSGDTLGYEQYF
NA,few,15,TRBJ2-5,TRBV5-1,TGCGCCAGCAAAGACACCAAGGGCAGCCAAGAGACCCAGTACTTC,CASKDTKGSQETQYF
TRBD2,NA,17,TRBJ2-5,TRBV29-1,TGCAGCGTTGAAGGGGGGGGTCTAGCGGGGTACCAAGAGACCCAGTACTTC,CSVEGGGLAGYQETQYF
TRBD1,few,13,TRBJ2-7,TRBV29-1,TGCAGCGTACGGACAGGAAAGTGGGACGAGCAGTACTTC,CSVRTGKWDEQYF
NA,NA,16,TRBJ2-3,TRBV7-2,TGTGCCAGCAGCTTAGGCACAGGTTTGACCACAGATACGCAGTATTTT,CASSLGTGLTTDTQYF
NA,NA,15,TRBJ1-6,TRBV7-2,TGTGCCAGCAGCTTACCCCGGCGGGGTAATTCACCCCTCCACTTT,CASSLPRRGNSPLHF
NA,NA,14,TRBJ2-1,TRBV6-5,TGTGCCAGCAGTTACGAGGGAGTTTACAATGAGCAGTTCTTC,CASSYEGVYNEQFF
TRBD2,many,15,TRBJ2-2,TRBV12-3/TRBV12-4,TGTGCCAGCAGTTGGGTAGCGGGAGCCACCGGGGAGCTGTTTTTT,CASSWVAGATGELFF
NA,NA,14,TRBJ1-2,TRBV21-1,TGTGCCAGTCAAGAACAGGGGACCCACTATGGCTACACCTTC,CASQEQGTHYGYTF
NA,NA,13,TRBJ1-2,TRBV20-1,TGCAGTGCCAGGGACTCCGGAGTTACCGGCTACACCTTC,CSARDSGVTGYTF
NA,many,11,TRBJ2-1,TRBV27,TGTGCCACAATCACCCGGAATGAGCAGTTCTTC,CATITRNEQFF
TRBD2,NA,16,TRBJ2-7,TRBV20-1,TGCAGTGCTAGAGATAGCGCGGGAGCGCTAAAAGAGACCCGGTACTTC,CSARDSAGALKETRYF
TRBD1,NA,14,TRBJ1-5,TRBV7-2,TGTGCCAGCGAACAGGGGAATGGCAATCAGCCCCAGCATTTT,CASEQGNGNQPQHF
NA,many,12,TRBJ1-2,TRBV25-1,TGTGCCAGCAGAGGTGGGGACTATGGCTACACCTTC,CASRGGDYGYTF
NA,NA,17,TRBJ2-7,TRBV11-1,TGTGCCAGCAGCTTAGCCGCCTCGGGAGTGGACTACAATGAGCAGTACTTC,CASSLAASGVDYNEQYF
NA,NA,16,TRBJ1-2,TRBV3-1,TGTGCCAGCAGCCAAGATCGAACCCGGAGGGCTTATGGCTACACCTTC,CASSQDRTRRAYGYTF
NA,NA,16,TRBJ2-1,TRBV4-3,TGCGCCAGCAGCCAAGTAGGGGGAGGGCCCTACAATGAGCAGTTCTTC,CASSQVGGGPYNEQFF